These 32 T cell receptor beta chains were sequenced from one sample in a study of T cell responses to AZD1222 COVID-19 vaccine. Method: immunoSEQ multiplex PCR; TCRdb's copy keeps in-frame clones and lacks some. This table holds 92,000 or so clones, nearly 90% found once. The material was peripheral blood, obtained on day 0 of AZD1222 vaccination. Receptors originate from an adult in good health.

The chain has TRBV9 and TRBJ1-1; 8 bases fit TRBD1. Looked up from germline, CDR1 is SGDLS and CDR2 is YYNGEE. The CDR3 covers 15 residues. The trim removed 0 bases at V and 3 bases at J, leaving 4 bases unmatched. Here the CDR3 reads CASSVGTGGDTEAFF. CDR3 bases: TGTGCCAGCAGCGTAGGAACAGGGGGAGACACTGAAGCTTTCTTT.

The rearrangement links TRBV6-1 to TRBJ1-2, with a tentative D call TRBD1 (5 bases). The CDR3 is 16 amino acids. The germline CDR1 and CDR2 sequences are MNHNS and SASEGT. V lost 2 bases and J lost 4, with 17 bases in between. Written as DNA, the CDR3 is TGTGCCAGCAGTGAAAGGGGCAAGGGCCCCAGCTATGGCTACACCTTC. Protein product: CASSERGKGPSYGYTF.

DNA of the CDR3: TGCGCCAGCAGCTTTGGACAGGGTTATGATTCACCCCTCCACTTT. The encoded protein is CASSFGQGYDSPLHF. V gene TRBV5-1 combines with J gene TRBJ1-6; TRBD1 matches 8 bases. The junction had 6 bases not matched to a gene; V was cut back by 2 bases and J by 8 bases. Per the germline V gene, CDR1 is SGHRS and CDR2 is YFSETQ. The CDR3 sequence is 15 residues long.

This rearrangement joins TRBV9 to TRBJ2-3; D possibly uses TRBD1 or TRBD2 (5 bases each). Germline loops: CDR1 SGDLS, CDR2 YYNGEE. The CDR3 sequence is 16 residues long. The ends were cut back, 0 bases at V and 2 bases at J, with 13 bases in the middle. The CDR3 region has the DNA TGTGCCAGCAGCGTAGAGGGGCGGGCAGTCACAGATACGCAGTATTTT. Amino acid sequence: CASSVEGRAVTDTQYF.

The rearrangement links TRBV5-4 to TRBJ1-4; 8 bases map to TRBD1. V shed 3 bases, J shed 4 bases, and the junction held 5 bases outside the gene matches. CDR3 length equals 15 residues. The germline V gene has CDR1 SGHNT and CDR2 YYREEE (reference sequence). CDR3 sequence (DNA): TGTGCCAGCAGCTCGAACAGGGGGGGTAATGAAAAACTGTTTTTT. Its protein is CASSSNRGGNEKLFF.

This clone was found once. The chain has TRBV7-9 and TRBJ1-2, with D possibly being TRBD1 (5 bases). The CDR3 loop spans 13 amino acids. The V end lost 5 bases, the J end lost 8 bases, and 15 bases lay between the germline ends. Germline V gives CDR1 SEHNR, CDR2 FQNEAQ (reference sequence). CDR3 region: CASSLTTGWGYTF. CDR3 in DNA: TGTGCCAGCAGCCTGACCACAGGCTGGGGCTACACCTTC.

The gene calls are TRBV7-2 and TRBJ2-7; D might be TRBD1 (5 bases). The germline gives CDR1 SGHTA, CDR2 FQGNSA. V was cut by 1 base and J by 7 bases, with 11 bases left in between. The CDR3 loop spans 13 amino acids. CDR3 in DNA: TGTGCCAGCAGCTTAGAGGCAGGGTGGGAGCAGTACTTC. Protein product: CASSLEAGWEQYF. The full variable domain, in which reference TRBV7-2 and TRBJ2-7 provide the parts outside the CDR3, is GAGVSQSPSNKVTEKGKDVELRCDPISGHTALYWYRQSLGQGLEFLIYFQGNSAPDKSGLPSDRFSAERTGGSVSTLTIQRTQQEDSAVYLCASSLEAGWEQYFGPGTRLTVT.

The chain uses TRBV5-6 and TRBJ2-7, with a weak D call TRBD2 (6 bases). The CDR3 sequence is 14 residues long. Germline lookup yields CDR1 SGHDT and CDR2 YYEEEE. V shed 0 bases and J shed 5 bases, with 12 bases lying between them. CDR3: CASSLELAIDEQYF. The CDR3 region has the DNA TGTGCCAGCAGCTTGGAGCTAGCGATCGACGAGCAGTACTTC.

This sequence joins TRBV3-1 (or the pseudogene TRBV3-2) and TRBJ1-5, with D tentatively TRBD1 (5 bases). Germline V gene data show CDR1 as LGHDT and CDR2 as YNNKEL (reference sequence). V gave up 4 bases and J gave up 4 bases, with 14 bases separating them. The CDR3 covers 15 residues. The CDR3 loop reads CASSPGTAMNQPQHF. CDR3 sequence (DNA): TGTGCCAGCAGCCCCGGGACCGCCATGAATCAGCCCCAGCATTTT.

The rearrangement links TRBV7-2 to TRBJ1-1; the D is unclear. Trimming removed 0 bases at V and 1 base at J, with 12 bases between. This CDR3 has 16 amino acids. CDR1 is SGHTA, CDR2 FQGNSA, per germline. The CDR3 reads CASSLASGPGNTEAFF. The CDR3 region has the DNA TGTGCCAGCAGCTTAGCTTCCGGGCCCGGGAACACTGAAGCTTTCTTT.

The sample holds a few counts of this clone. The V call is TRBV19, the J call TRBJ1-1, with D hard to call. Trimming removed 2 bases from V and 1 base from J, with 5 bases in between. In germline, CDR1 is LNHDA, CDR2 SQIVND (reference sequence). CDR3 length: 13 residues. DNA of the CDR3: TGTGCCAGTAGTATAAGCACGAACACTGAAGCTTTCTTT. It yields the protein CASSISTNTEAFF.

The chain uses TRBV4-2 and TRBJ1-5; D possibly corresponds to TRBD1 (6 bases). Trimming removed 0 bases at V and 7 bases at J, with 16 bases between. This CDR3 comprises 16 residues. Germline loops: CDR1 LGHNA, CDR2 YNFKEQ. DNA for the CDR3: TGTGCCAGCAGCCAAGAATCAGGGGTTAGTTCCCAGCCCCAGCATTTT. Translating gives CASSQESGVSSQPQHF.

The rearrangement uses TRBV4-3 and TRBJ2-7, with TRBD1 matching over 7 bases. The CDR3 spans 13 residues. The germline CDR1 and CDR2 sequences are LGHNA and YSLEER. The trim removed 4 bases at V and 8 bases at J, leaving 8 bases unmatched. The CDR3 sequence is CASSPRTGLQQYF. CDR3 sequence (DNA): TGCGCCAGCAGCCCCCGGACAGGTTTACAGCAGTACTTC.

V and J are TRBV4-2 and TRBJ1-2; TRBD1 matches at 8 bases. The V and J ends lost 1 base and 4 bases, in that order; junction bases with no gene match: 8. This CDR3 spans 16 amino acids. Germline CDR1 LGHNA, CDR2 YNFKEQ. CDR3 amino acids: CASSQGVAQGAYGYTF. Here the CDR3 DNA reads TGTGCCAGCAGCCAAGGTGTGGCGCAGGGGGCCTATGGCTACACCTTC.

This chain joins TRBV7-9 and TRBJ2-7; 7 bases are shared with TRBD2. The germline gives CDR1 SEHNR, CDR2 FQNEAQ (reference sequence). This CDR3 is 14 amino acids long. V was pared by 7 bases and J by 7 bases, with 13 bases of the junction left unmatched. The CDR3 loop is CASISGGSSGEQYF. In DNA form, the CDR3 reads TGTGCCAGCATCTCGGGGGGATCCTCGGGGGAGCAGTACTTC.

The J gene is TRBJ1-1, the V gene TRBV27; D perhaps matches TRBD1 (5 bases). The CDR3 loop spans 11 amino acids. Between the trimmed V and J ends, which lost 5 bases and 14 bases, there was a span of 15 bases. Germline-derived CDR1 and CDR2 are MNHEY and SMNVEV (reference sequence). The CDR3 reads CASSHGTGVFF. The CDR3, as DNA: TGTGCCAGCAGTCATGGGACTGGTGTATTCTTT.

The chain employs TRBV7-9 and TRBJ2-7; weak D call: TRBD1 (5 bases). The V end was cut by 2 bases, the J end by 4 bases, with 12 bases between. The CDR3 totals 14 residues. Germline lookup yields CDR1 SEHNR and CDR2 FQNEAQ (reference sequence). CDR3 nucleotides: TGTGCCAGCAGCTTACAAGGGGCCAATTACGAGCAGTACTTC. This sequence encodes CASSLQGANYEQYF. Filled out from reference TRBV7-9 and TRBJ2-7, the complete variable domain reads DTGVSQNPRHKITKRGQNVTFRCDPISEHNRLYWYRQTLGQGPEFLTYFQNEAQLEKSRLLSDRFSAERPKGSFSTLEIQRTEQGDSAMYLCASSLQGANYEQYFGPGTRLTVT.

The J gene is TRBJ2-7, the V gene TRBV7-2, with no clear D. Trimming stripped 3 bases from V and 6 bases from J, with 12 bases between. This CDR3 spans 13 amino acids. Germline CDR1 reads SGHTA; CDR2 reads FQGNSA. CDR3 bases: TGTGCCAGCAGCTTGGAAATAATTCGCGAGCAGTACTTC. Residues: CASSLEIIREQYF.

CDR3 region: CASSRLDGFYGYTF. Here the CDR3 DNA reads TGTGCCAGCAGCCGCTTAGACGGATTCTATGGCTACACCTTC. The V gene is TRBV5-6, the J gene TRBJ1-2; D is unclear. The CDR3 covers 14 residues. Trimming shortened V by 4 bases and J by 4 bases, and 14 bases separated the two germline ends. The germline V gene has CDR1 SGHDT and CDR2 YYEEEE.

On this clone itself: The same CDR3 is also encoded by other DNA sequences in this sample. The CDR3 nucleotides are TGTGCCAGCAGCCAAGGGGCCAACTATGGCTACACCTTC. Amino acids: CASSQGANYGYTF. The chain has TRBV14 and TRBJ1-2, with D hard to call. V shed 1 base and J shed 2 bases, with 5 bases lying between them. The CDR3 length is 13 residues. Germline lookup yields CDR1 SGHDN and CDR2 FVKESK. The variable domain in full, with the rest retrieved from reference TRBV14 and TRBJ1-2, is EAGVTQFPSHSVIEKGQTVTLRCDPISGHDNLYWYRRVMGKEIKFLLHFVKESKQDESGMPNNRFLAERTGGTYSTLKVQPAELEDSGVYFCASSQGANYGYTFGSGTRLTVV.

The V and J genes are TRBV20-1 and TRBJ2-7; possibly TRBD1 for D (5 bases). Germline CDR1 is DFQATT and CDR2 is SNEGSKA (reference sequence). V shed 5 bases and J shed 6 bases, with 8 bases lying between them. The CDR3 totals 10 residues. CDR3 amino acids: CSALGPEQYF. In DNA, the CDR3 is TGCAGTGCTTTGGGGCCCGAGCAGTACTTC.

This chain connects TRBV4-2 to TRBJ2-7; 8 bases align to TRBD2. In germline, CDR1 is LGHNA, CDR2 YNFKEQ. The trim removed 0 bases at V and 4 bases at J, leaving 8 bases unmatched. This CDR3 has 16 amino acids. As DNA, the CDR3 is TGTGCCAGCAGCCAAGATCAGGGCGGGGGGCATTACGAGCAGTACTTC. As protein: CASSQDQGGGHYEQYF.

This clone was recorded a few times. The V call is TRBV29-1, the J call TRBJ1-2; no firm D call. Trimming stripped 1 base from V and 8 bases from J, with 20 bases between. The CDR3 totals 15 residues. From germline, CDR1 is SQVTM and CDR2 ANQGSEA. Written as DNA, the CDR3 is TGCAGCGTTGAAGCGAGACACGTTTTCGGAGGGGGCTACACCTTC. It encodes CSVEARHVFGGGYTF.

Note on this clone: One end of the junction does not line up with germline, which may come from a read error. The chain is built from TRBV3-1 (or the pseudogene TRBV3-2) and TRBJ1-2; D call uncertain. CDR1 is LGHDT and CDR2 is YNNKEL in the germline V gene (reference sequence). The CDR3 is made up of 14 amino acids. CDR3 sequence reads: CASSPEVHNDGYTF. In DNA, the CDR3 is TGTGCCAGCAGCCCGGAGGTCCATAACGATGGCTACACCTTC.

This sequence joins TRBV7-8 and TRBJ2-7; D uncertain. Germline CDR1 is SGHVS and CDR2 is FQNEAQ. V gave up 1 base and J gave up 2 bases, with 6 bases separating them. The CDR3 has 13 residues. CDR3 in amino acids: CASSLDLAYEQYF. The CDR3, as DNA: TGTGCCAGCAGCTTAGATTTGGCCTACGAGCAGTACTTC.

This chain uses TRBV27 with TRBJ1-5, with no clear D. Germline V lookup: CDR1 MNHEY, CDR2 SMNVEV (reference sequence). This CDR3 comprises 14 residues. V was trimmed by 5 bases and J by 5 bases, leaving 13 bases between them. The CDR3 loop reads CASSRSDGYQPQHF. CDR3 DNA sequence: TGTGCCAGCAGTCGATCGGACGGATATCAGCCCCAGCATTTT.

The chain carries TRBV27 and TRBJ1-1, with D perhaps matching TRBD1 (6 bases). Looked up from germline, CDR1 is MNHEY and CDR2 is SMNVEV (reference sequence). V lost 1 base and J lost 5, with 8 bases in between. CDR3 length: 13 amino acids. CDR3 region: CASSLYRETEAFF. CDR3 coding DNA: TGTGCCAGCAGTTTATACAGGGAGACTGAAGCTTTCTTT.

The CDR3 sequence is CASSTTGMRDINEKLFF. In DNA form, the CDR3 reads TGTGCCAGTAGTACAACGGGAATGCGAGACATCAATGAAAAACTGTTTTTT. The chain employs TRBV19 and TRBJ1-4; D is undetermined. Germline loops: CDR1 LNHDA, CDR2 SQIVND (reference sequence). The CDR3 sequence is 17 residues long. V was trimmed by 4 bases and J by 5 bases, leaving 20 bases between them.

This rearrangement joins TRBV6-5 to TRBJ2-7; D uncertain. The CDR3 contains 13 residues. CDR1 and CDR2 (germline): MNHEY, SVGAGI. V was cut by 6 bases and J by 6 bases, with 15 bases left in between. The CDR3 is CASSARVRTEQYF. The DNA for the CDR3 is TGTGCCAGCAGCGCCCGCGTGCGTACCGAGCAGTACTTC.

The genes are TRBV28 and TRBJ2-3; 8 nucleotides line up with TRBD2. From germline, CDR1 is MDHEN and CDR2 SYDVKM. J gave up 2 bases and V 6 bases, and 4 bases lay outside the gene matches. CDR3 size: 14 residues. CDR3 nucleotides: TGTGCCAGCAGACTAGCGGAGGTCACAGATACGCAGTATTTT. Protein sequence: CASRLAEVTDTQYF.

The rearrangement uses TRBV7-9 and TRBJ1-1, with TRBD1 as a possible D gene (5 bases). This CDR3 comprises 16 residues. Germline values: CDR1 SEHNR, CDR2 FQNEAQ (reference sequence). V was cut by 5 bases and J by 0 bases, with 16 bases left in between. The CDR3 DNA is TGTGCCAGCAGCCCCCGGGGCCTAGTCATGAACACTGAAGCTTTCTTT. Its protein product is CASSPRGLVMNTEAFF.

The rearrangement uses TRBV28 and TRBJ1-5; 8 nucleotides align to TRBD1. This CDR3 is 16 amino acids long. V lost 2 bases, J lost 7 bases, and 10 bases stayed unmatched. CDR1 and CDR2 (germline): MDHEN, SYDVKM. The CDR3 DNA follows: TGTGCCAGCAGTTTAAGGCCAGGGGGCGATTTGCAGCCCCAGCATTTT. Translation gives CASSLRPGGDLQPQHF. The full variable domain, completed using reference TRBV28 and TRBJ1-5, is DVKVTQSSRYLVKRTGEKVFLECVQDMDHENMFWYRQDPGLGLRLIYFSYDVKMKEKGDIPEGYSVSREKKERFSLILESASTNQTSMYLCASSLRPGGDLQPQHFGDGTRLSIL.